This T cell receptor beta chain was sequenced for a study of blood T cell repertoires in COVID-19. Study context: Sites in the United States, Italy and Spain provided acute and convalescent COVID-19 samples. Sample material is recorded as cDNA or gDNA derived from T cells, B-cell-depleted T cells, or PBMCs.

Original analysis: Quantification of nucleated cells was approximated via reference gene primer amplification. Profiled with immunoSEQ multiplex PCR; TCRdb holds only in-frame clones, not every one. D and trimming were read from the DNA, whereas the V and J calls and clone size are those reported in that table. The profile shows 200,000 or so clones, about nine tenths of them singletons. Germline loops: CDR1 SGHNT, CDR2 YYREEE (reference sequence). The CDR3 is 15 amino acids. V was clipped by 4 bases and J by 5 bases, with 19 bases between them. The source is a man aged 65 to 79 with active or convalescent COVID-19. The chain employs TRBV5-4 and TRBJ2-7; D perhaps matches TRBD2 (6 bases). What was sequenced was peripheral blood. The CDR3 region is CASSLPAGRVHEQYF. CDR3 nucleotide sequence: TGTGCCAGCAGCCTCCCAGCGGGCAGGGTCCACGAGCAGTACTTC.